One sample yielded the 18 T cell receptor beta chains listed below, sequenced in a study of patients and donors after allogeneic stem cell transplantation. TCRdb fed the RT-PCR reads into MiXCR, producing one record per CDR3 protein. The sample yields about a million distinct CDR3 sequences, more than 15% seen once. Sequencing input: blood, either unsorted or a sorted T cell fraction (not recorded which). The receptors stem from a human donor who was either an allogeneic HSCT recipient or a stem cell or donor lymphocyte infusion donor (not recorded which). It is not recorded whose cells these are; they may come from a transplant donor.

This clonotype has ten or more counts. The chain carries TRBV20-1 and TRBJ2-5, with D possibly matching TRBD2 (7 bases). The germline CDR1 and CDR2 sequences are DFQATT and SNEGSKA (reference sequence). V shed 3 bases and J shed 4 bases, with 15 bases lying between them. The CDR3 is 14 residues long. In nucleotides, the CDR3 is TGCAGTGCTAGGACAGGCGGGGGCCGAGAGACCCAGTACTTC. This sequence encodes CSARTGGGRETQYF.

V usage is TRBV12-3 or TRBV12-4 and J usage is TRBJ2-2, with D tentatively TRBD1 (6 bases). This CDR3 is 14 amino acids long. V lost 6 bases and J 4 bases, leaving 12 bases between the germline ends. The CDR3 protein is CASRNRDSTGELFF. The CDR3 DNA is TGTGCCAGCAGGAACAGGGATTCCACCGGGGAGCTGTTTTTT.

The rearrangement uses TRBV29-1 and TRBJ2-7; the D gene is possibly TRBD1 (6 bases). CDR3 length equals 12 residues. In germline, CDR1 is SQVTM, CDR2 ANQGSEA. Trimming removed 4 bases at V and 6 bases at J, with 13 bases between. CDR3 coding DNA: TGCAGCGTTGGGTCAGGGGTAAGCGAGCAGTACTTC. Translated: CSVGSGVSEQYF.

This clonotype was counted only a few times. This rearrangement joins TRBV4-2 to TRBJ1-3; 7 bases line up with TRBD1. From germline, CDR1 is LGHNA and CDR2 YNFKEQ. J gave up 4 bases and V 3 bases, and 6 bases lay outside the gene matches. The CDR3 runs 15 residues. The chain's CDR3 is CASSQNSGQGNTIYF. CDR3 sequence (DNA): TGTGCCAGCAGCCAGAATTCGGGACAGGGAAACACCATATATTTT.

This clonotype was observed a handful of times. The chain joins TRBV5-1 to TRBJ2-4; TRBD2 aligns across 7 bases. Germline assignment: CDR1 SGHRS and CDR2 YFSETQ. The CDR3 is made up of 13 amino acids. With 2 bases clipped from V and 4 bases from J, the junction kept 0 bases outside the gene matches. The CDR3 sequence: CASSFSGKNIQYF. The CDR3 nucleotides read TGCGCCAGCAGCTTTAGCGGGAAAAACATTCAGTACTTC.

This clonotype was detected only a few times. The chain links TRBV12-3 or TRBV12-4 to TRBJ2-1; D uncertain. V was cut by 5 bases and J by 1 base, with 15 bases left in between. CDR3 size: 16 residues. Here the CDR3 reads CASSGPPLGSYNEQFF. In DNA form, the CDR3 reads TGTGCCAGCAGTGGGCCCCCTCTTGGGTCCTACAATGAGCAGTTCTTC.

This clonotype was picked up a small number of times. The J gene is TRBJ1-6, the V gene TRBV20-1, with TRBD1 identical over 7 bases. This CDR3 spans 15 amino acids. Trimming took 6 bases from V and 10 from J; bases not matched to a gene: 15. Germline V gives CDR1 DFQATT, CDR2 SNEGSKA (reference sequence). In DNA, the CDR3 is TGCAGTGCGCCTACCCTCACAGGGGAAGTCTCACCCCTCCACTTT. Amino acids: CSAPTLTGEVSPLHF.

This chain uses TRBV4-1 with TRBJ1-5, with D perhaps matching TRBD1 (6 bases). The CDR3 is 16 residues long. Looked up from germline, CDR1 is MGHRA and CDR2 is YSYEKL. V was trimmed by 1 base and J by 7 bases, leaving 17 bases between them. The CDR3 sequence: CASSQGFQGPGQPQHF. DNA for the CDR3: TGCGCCAGCAGCCAAGGGTTTCAGGGGCCGGGACAGCCCCAGCATTTT.

This clonotype was counted a few times. V and J are TRBV6-2 or TRBV6-3 and TRBJ1-5; possibly TRBD1 for D (5 bases). V lost 3 bases, J lost 6 bases, and 12 bases lay in between. The CDR3 contains 14 residues. The germline gives CDR1 MNHEY, CDR2 SVGEGT. CDR3 in amino acids: CASSYERRGQPQHF. The CDR3 region has the DNA TGTGCCAGCAGTTATGAAAGGAGGGGTCAGCCCCAGCATTTT.

This clonotype was detected a few times. The chain couples TRBV6-1 to TRBJ1-6; weak D call: TRBD1 (6 bases). Germline V CDR1 and CDR2: MNHNS, SASEGT. The CDR3 totals 16 residues. Trimming left V 7 bases short and J 7 bases short, with 20 bases between. CDR3 sequence reads: CASTPKGGFLNSPLHF. For the CDR3, the DNA is TGTGCCAGCACCCCAAAGGGGGGGTTTTTAAATTCACCCCTCCACTTT.

There are a few counts of this clonotype. The chain combines TRBV27 with TRBJ2-7; 7 bases map to TRBD1. Germline CDR1 reads MNHEY; CDR2 reads SMNVEV (reference sequence). The V segment lost 3 bases and the J segment 2 bases; nucleotides outside the gene matches: 7. The CDR3 has 15 amino acids. The CDR3 nucleotides are TGTGCCAGCAGTTTCTCACAGGGGCACCCCTACGAGCAGTACTTC. It is translated as CASSFSQGHPYEQYF.

This chain joins TRBV20-1 and TRBJ1-1; possibly TRBD1 for D (5 bases). V was clipped by 0 bases and J by 1 base, with 9 bases between them. The CDR3 runs to 14 residues. Germline V CDR1 and CDR2: DFQATT, SNEGSKA (reference sequence). As DNA, the CDR3 is TGCAGTGCTAGAGATAACAGGCGGAACACTGAAGCTTTCTTT. Amino acids: CSARDNRRNTEAFF.

In its sample, this clonotype was seen a few times. This chain links TRBV7-8 with TRBJ1-2; D ambiguous. V lost 11 bases and J lost 7, with 26 bases in between. CDR3 length: 15 residues. Germline-derived CDR1 and CDR2 are SGHVS and FQNEAQ. The CDR3 loop is CAAAPRGRMRSGYTF. CDR3 coding DNA: TGTGCCGCAGCTCCGCGAGGGCGAATGCGGAGTGGCTACACCTTC. The whole variable domain, remainder taken from reference TRBV7-8 and TRBJ1-2, is GAGVSQSPRYKVAKRGQDVALRCDPISGHVSLFWYQQALGQGPEFLTYFQNEAQLDKSGLPSDRFFAERPEGSVSTLKIQRTQQEDSAVYLCAAAPRGRMRSGYTFGSGTRLTVV.

This clonotype was observed a handful of times. V usage is TRBV5-6 and J usage is TRBJ1-2, with 7 positions matching TRBD1. With V trimmed by 0 bases and J by 4 bases, 12 bases remained unmatched. Germline V gives CDR1 SGHDT, CDR2 YYEEEE. CDR3 length equals 17 residues. This CDR3 is CASSLAEGDRSIYGYTF. CDR3 DNA: TGTGCCAGCAGCTTGGCCGAAGGGGACAGAAGTATCTATGGCTACACCTTC.

This chain links TRBV5-1 with TRBJ1-2, with D tentatively TRBD1 (5 bases). Trimming cost V 4 bases and J 8 bases, with 18 bases left between them. Germline assignment: CDR1 SGHRS and CDR2 YFSETQ. CDR3 length: 14 residues. CDR3 coding DNA: TGCGCCAGCAGCACGGAGGGACTAGGTGTGGGCTACACCTTC. Its protein is CASSTEGLGVGYTF. Based on the CDR3 plus reference TRBV5-1 and TRBJ1-2, the full variable domain is KAGVTQTPRYLIKTRGQQVTLSCSPISGHRSVSWYQQTPGQGLQFLFEYFSETQRNKGNFPGRFSGRQFSNSRSEMNVSTLELGDSALYLCASSTEGLGVGYTFGSGTRLTVV.

This clonotype was detected ten times or more. V and J are TRBV20-1 and TRBJ2-3, with D possibly matching TRBD1 (6 bases). With 6 bases removed from V and 0 bases from J, the gap between germline ends came to 16 bases. The length of the CDR3 is 15 residues. Germline V CDR1 and CDR2: DFQATT, SNEGSKA (reference sequence). This CDR3 reads CSARDTRKSTDTQYF. The CDR3 coding sequence is TGCAGTGCAAGGGACACTCGCAAGAGCACAGATACGCAGTATTTT.

The genes are TRBV29-1 and TRBJ2-2; 9 positions agree with TRBD2. This CDR3 contains 13 residues. V trimming: 7 bases; J trimming: 2 bases; junction bases outside the gene matches: 2. Germline CDR1 SQVTM, CDR2 ANQGSEA. CDR3 in amino acids: CSGLAVNTGELFF. DNA for the CDR3: TGCAGCGGACTAGCGGTAAACACCGGGGAGCTGTTTTTT.

The chain joins TRBV20-1 to TRBJ2-3; D gene ambiguous. From germline, CDR1 is DFQATT and CDR2 SNEGSKA (reference sequence). CDR3 length: 11 amino acids. V was pared by 3 bases and J by 6 bases, with 7 bases between. The CDR3 bases are TGCAGTGCTAGTCGAAGGGATACGCAGTATTTT. Its protein product is CSASRRDTQYF.